The rows below give T cell receptor beta chains drawn from one sample of a study of a mutant IDH1 vaccine in newly diagnosed glioma. TCRdb keeps only in-frame clones here, not all; method: immunoSEQ multiplex PCR. The repertoire consists of about 59,000 clones, with 75% to 95% occurring once and the leading ten covering roughly 2.5%. The sequencing here drew on PBMCs, taken from a glioma patient treated with radiotherapy, temozolomide or both. Receptor source: a man over 45 with glioma. Each CDR3 is given with its conserved first and last residue. D genes are given only for firm matches. The size field is filled for only some rows; it gives once, few, many or a size class.

V: TRBV5-1; D: NA; J: TRBJ1-1; size: NA; DNA: TGCGCCAGCAGCTTGGCAGGGTATGAAGCTTTCTTT; CDR3: CASSLAGYEAFF
V: TRBV2; D: NA; J: TRBJ1-2; size: NA; DNA: TGTGCCAGCAGTGAACCCCTCCTGGGAGGAGACTATGGCTACACCTTC; CDR3: CASSEPLLGGDYGYTF
V: TRBV28; D: TRBD1; J: TRBJ1-1; size: NA; DNA: TGTGCCAGCAGTCTGACAGGGCATACTGAAGCTTTCTTT; CDR3: CASSLTGHTEAFF
V: TRBV7-3; D: TRBD1; J: TRBJ2-3; size: NA; DNA: TGTGCCAGCAGCCCCTGGCCGGGACAGAGCACAGATACGCAGTATTTT; CDR3: CASSPWPGQSTDTQYF
V: TRBV4-3; D: NA; J: TRBJ1-1; size: NA; DNA: TGCGCCAGCAGCCAAGCGACGTCGACCCAAGGGCTGAGGAACACTGAAGCTTTCTTT; CDR3: CASSQATSTQGLRNTEAFF
V: TRBV7-9; D: TRBD2; J: TRBJ2-3; size: NA; DNA: TGTGCCAGCAGATACACCGGGACTAGAGACACAGATACGCAGTATTTT; CDR3: CASRYTGTRDTDTQYF
V: TRBV6-5; D: TRBD1; J: TRBJ1-5; size: NA; DNA: TGTGCCAGCAGGATGGGACAGGGCGCCAATCAGCCCCAGCATTTT; CDR3: CASRMGQGANQPQHF
V: TRBV7-4; D: NA; J: TRBJ2-7; size: NA; DNA: TGTGCCAGCAGCTTAGGTACGGGGATCTCCTACGAGCAGTACTTC; CDR3: CASSLGTGISYEQYF
V: TRBV5-4; D: NA; J: TRBJ2-5; size: NA; DNA: TGTGCCAGCAGCTTGGGGAAGGAAGAGACCCAGTACTTC; CDR3: CASSLGKEETQYF
V: TRBV5-8; D: TRBD2; J: TRBJ2-1; size: once; DNA: TGTGCCAGCAGCTTGGCGCTAGCGGGGGGGCCAAATGAGCAGTTCTTC; CDR3: CASSLALAGGPNEQFF
V: TRBV5-1; D: NA; J: TRBJ2-7; size: NA; DNA: TGCGCCAGCAGCTTGGTAGGCTACGAGCAGTACTTC; CDR3: CASSLVGYEQYF
V: TRBV29-1; D: NA; J: TRBJ2-1; size: NA; DNA: TGCAGCGTTGAAGGGACTACGAATGAGCAGTTCTTC; CDR3: CSVEGTTNEQFF
V: TRBV7-9; D: NA; J: TRBJ1-1; size: NA; DNA: TGTGCCAGCAGCCCCGACGGGGGAAGAATGGCTTTCTTT; CDR3: CASSPDGGRMAFF
V: TRBV11-1; D: NA; J: TRBJ1-1; size: few; DNA: TGTGCCAGCAGCCTCAACAGGGTCGAGAGAGCTTTCTTT; CDR3: CASSLNRVERAFF
V: TRBV5-1; D: TRBD1; J: TRBJ2-5; size: NA; DNA: TGCGCCAGCAGCGGGAGGAAACGGACAGGGGGATCAGAGACCCAGTACTTC; CDR3: CASSGRKRTGGSETQYF
V: TRBV5-1; D: NA; J: TRBJ2-2; size: NA; DNA: TGCGCCAGCAGCTTGGCCCCAGGGCGGAGCACCGGGGAGCTGTTTTTT; CDR3: CASSLAPGRSTGELFF
V: TRBV7-6; D: NA; J: TRBJ2-5; size: NA; DNA: TGTGCCAGCAGCTTAGTACCGATGGAGACCCAGTACTTC; CDR3: CASSLVPMETQYF
V: TRBV5-4; D: NA; J: TRBJ1-1; size: NA; DNA: TGTGCCAGCAGCCCCCGGGTTTTACCGTTGAACACTGAAGCTTTCTTT; CDR3: CASSPRVLPLNTEAFF
V: TRBV27; D: NA; J: TRBJ2-5; size: NA; DNA: TGTGCCAGCAGTTGGGAGACCCAGTACTTC; CDR3: CASSWETQYF
V: TRBV4-2; D: TRBD1; J: TRBJ2-5; size: NA; DNA: TGTGCCAGCAGCCAACACGCAGACAGGGAAGAGACCCAGTACTTC; CDR3: CASSQHADREETQYF
V: TRBV4-1; D: NA; J: TRBJ2-1; size: NA; DNA: TGCGCCAGCAGCCAATCGGGTGGGAGGGGGCGTGTGAATGAGCAGTTCTTC; CDR3: CASSQSGGRGRVNEQFF
V: TRBV28; D: NA; J: TRBJ2-7; size: NA; DNA: TGTGCCAGCAGTTTAGAGGGGGTCTCCTACGAGCAGTACTTC; CDR3: CASSLEGVSYEQYF
V: TRBV7-2; D: TRBD1; J: TRBJ1-1; size: few; DNA: TGTGCCAGCAGCTTAAGACAGGGACACACTGAAGCTTTCTTT; CDR3: CASSLRQGHTEAFF